The 26 T cell receptor beta chains given below trace back to one sample, sequenced in a study of cytomegalovirus exposure and HLA in healthy donors. It was with 60 Vbeta and 13 Jbeta primers that the PCR ran. TCRdb's table, derived via immunoSEQ multiplex PCR, lists solely in-frame clones and lacks some. The sample spans approximately 190,000 clones; the ten largest clones claim 0.74%. The sequencing sample was made of PBMCs. These receptors originate from a boy aged 10-17 years in good health and CMV-seronegative.

This chain uses TRBV2 with TRBJ1-1; 7 bases fit TRBD1. CDR3 length equals 13 residues. Trimming took 7 bases from V and 1 from J; bases not matched to a gene: 3. Germline assignment: CDR1 SNHLY and CDR2 FYNNEI. The CDR3 bases are TGTGCCAGCAAGGGACAGCCGAACACTGAAGCTTTCTTT. Translated, it gives CASKGQPNTEAFF.

This sequence joins TRBV27 and TRBJ2-5, with 7 bases aligning to TRBD1. This CDR3 is 15 amino acids long. Trimming removed 5 bases from V and 5 bases from J; junction bases left unmatched: 11. Germline CDR1 MNHEY, CDR2 SMNVEV (reference sequence). The CDR3: CASSDFPQGLETQYF. In DNA form, the CDR3 reads TGTGCCAGCAGTGACTTCCCACAGGGGTTGGAGACCCAGTACTTC.

The chain employs TRBV25-1 and TRBJ1-1; TRBD1 aligns across 8 bases. The V gene's germline CDR1 is MGHDK and CDR2 SYGVNS. The ends lost 6 bases at V and 0 bases at J; junction bases unmatched: 3. CDR3 length: 14 residues. CDR3 bases: TGTGCCAGCAGCTGGACAGGGATGAACACTGAAGCTTTCTTT. Amino acids: CASSWTGMNTEAFF.

The CDR3 sequence is CASRTTEGLWNQPQHF. The CDR3 region has the DNA TGTGCCAGTAGGACTACCGAGGGATTGTGGAATCAGCCCCAGCATTTT. The gene calls are TRBV19 and TRBJ1-5; D call uncertain. This CDR3 has 16 amino acids. CDR1 and CDR2 (germline): LNHDA, SQIVND (reference sequence). The V end was cut by 6 bases, the J end by 4 bases, with 19 bases between. The entire variable domain, with the rest obtained from reference TRBV19 and TRBJ1-5, is as follows: DGGITQSPKYLFRKEGQNVTLSCEQNLNHDAMYWYRQDPGQGLRLIYYSQIVNDFQKGDIAEGYSVSREKKESFPLTVTSAQKNPTAFYLCASRTTEGLWNQPQHFGDGTRLSIL.

This chain joins TRBV11-2 and TRBJ2-2, with TRBD1 as a possible D gene (8 bases). V gave up 2 bases and J gave up 7 bases, with 11 bases separating them. The CDR3 consists of 14 residues. Germline V gene data show CDR1 as SGHAT and CDR2 as FQNNGV. The CDR3 loop is CASSLTGGVGELFF. CDR3 DNA sequence: TGTGCCAGCAGCTTAACAGGGGGGGTCGGGGAGCTGTTTTTT.

The chain recombines TRBV9 with TRBJ2-1; 10 nucleotides line up with TRBD2. The CDR3 has 14 amino acids. Germline V gives CDR1 SGDLS, CDR2 YYNGEE. Trimming at V came to 1 base and at J to 5 bases, leaving 0 bases not matched to a gene. CDR3 nucleotides: TGTGCCAGCAGCGTAAGCGGGGGGGACAATGAGCAGTTCTTC. It is translated as CASSVSGGDNEQFF.

The chain employs TRBV7-2 and TRBJ2-3, with TRBD2 matching 8 bases. Germline V lookup: CDR1 SGHTA, CDR2 FQGNSA. The trim removed 3 bases at V and 1 base at J, leaving 3 bases unmatched. CDR3 size: 15 residues. The CDR3 DNA is TGTGCCAGCAGCTTCGGGGGGGTTGGCACAGATACGCAGTATTTT. This encodes CASSFGGVGTDTQYF.

The chain couples TRBV6-5 to TRBJ1-2, with D tentatively TRBD1 (5 bases). The V end lost 2 bases, the J end lost 4 bases, and 8 bases lay between the germline ends. The CDR3 runs to 13 residues. CDR1 is MNHEY, CDR2 SVGAGI, per germline. CDR3 DNA sequence: TGTGCCAGCAGTTACCAGGGCCGCTATGGCTACACCTTC. It encodes CASSYQGRYGYTF.

The chain links TRBV7-2 to TRBJ2-4, with 9 bases lining up with TRBD1. The length of the CDR3 is 15 residues. V lost 4 bases to trimming and J lost 9 bases; unmatched junction nucleotides: 10. CDR1 and CDR2 (germline): SGHTA, FQGNSA. CDR3 amino acids: CASSSAPGTGSIQYF. The CDR3, as DNA: TGTGCCAGCAGCTCCGCCCCCGGGACAGGGAGCATTCAGTACTTC. The variable domain in full, completed from reference TRBV7-2 and TRBJ2-4, reads GAGVSQSPSNKVTEKGKDVELRCDPISGHTALYWYRQSLGQGLEFLIYFQGNSAPDKSGLPSDRFSAERTGGSVSTLTIQRTQQEDSAVYLCASSSAPGTGSIQYFGAGTRLSVL.

The CDR3 sequence is CASSTQGSGANVLTF. For the CDR3, the DNA is TGTGCCAGCAGCACCCAGGGCTCCGGGGCCAACGTCCTGACTTTC. This chain joins TRBV7-2 and TRBJ2-6; a possible D gene is TRBD1 (5 bases). This CDR3 is built from 15 residues. The ends were cut back, 5 bases at V and 4 bases at J, with 12 bases in the middle. Germline V CDR1 and CDR2: SGHTA, FQGNSA.

The rearrangement links TRBV11-2 to TRBJ2-1; 11 bases match TRBD2. The V segment lost 4 bases and the J segment 4 bases; nucleotides outside the gene matches: 6. From germline, CDR1 is SGHAT and CDR2 FQNNGV. The CDR3 sequence is 16 residues long. The CDR3, as DNA: TGTGCCAGCAGCTACCCTACTAGCGGGGGATACAATGAGCAGTTCTTC. It yields the protein CASSYPTSGGYNEQFF.

In DNA, the CDR3 is TGTGCCAGTAGTATCGTGGCAGGGGCCTACGAGCAGTACTTC. Its translation: CASSIVAGAYEQYF. V and J are TRBV19 and TRBJ2-7; D is possibly TRBD1 (6 bases). The CDR3 is 14 residues long. V lost 3 bases and J lost 2, with 11 bases in between. CDR1 LNHDA and CDR2 SQIVND come from the germline V gene (reference sequence).

The chain combines TRBV29-1 with TRBJ2-3; weak D call: TRBD2 (6 bases). CDR1 is SQVTM, CDR2 ANQGSEA, per germline. The V end was cut by 7 bases, the J end by 5 bases, with 13 bases between. The CDR3 is 12 residues long. The CDR3 DNA sequence: TGCAGCGGTGGGGGGTTCGGAGATACGCAGTATTTT. This codes for CSGGGFGDTQYF.

The rearrangement links TRBV30 to TRBJ1-1; TRBD1 matches at 7 bases. V shed 0 bases and J 2 bases; nucleotides not matched to a gene: 6. Germline CDR1 and CDR2: GTSNPN and SVGIG (reference sequence). This CDR3 has 15 amino acids. Here the CDR3 reads CAWSVLGTANTEAFF. CDR3 in DNA: TGTGCCTGGAGTGTACTTGGGACAGCAAACACTGAAGCTTTCTTT.

The CDR3 sequence is CSVEDRGETRNYEQYF. The CDR3 DNA reads TGCAGCGTTGAGGACAGGGGGGAAACCCGAAACTACGAGCAGTACTTC. The chain carries TRBV29-1 and TRBJ2-5, with 10 bases aligning to TRBD1. Gene TRBJ2-7 matches the end of the DNA better, so the J call may be wrong. CDR3 length: 16 amino acids. CDR1 is SQVTM, CDR2 ANQGSEA, per germline.

V gene TRBV30 combines with J gene TRBJ2-7; D remains unclear. V lost 5 bases, J lost 3 bases, and 11 bases lay in between. CDR1 GTSNPN and CDR2 SVGIG come from the germline V gene (reference sequence). The CDR3 runs 12 residues. For the CDR3, the DNA is TGTGCCTGGTCCCTGGAGAACTACGAGCAGTACTTC. Translation: CAWSLENYEQYF.

This chain joins TRBV5-1 and TRBJ2-3; 14 bases fit TRBD2. The CDR3 spans 16 residues. Germline V lookup: CDR1 SGHRS, CDR2 YFSETQ. V trimming: 2 bases; J trimming: 4 bases; junction bases outside the gene matches: 3. CDR3 sequence: CASSFRLAGGADTQYF. The DNA for the CDR3 is TGCGCCAGCAGCTTTCGACTAGCGGGGGGGGCAGATACGCAGTATTTT.

The chain recombines TRBV19 with TRBJ1-6; 12 nucleotides agree with TRBD1. V was pared by 3 bases and J by 10 bases, with 4 bases of the junction left unmatched. The V gene's germline CDR1 is LNHDA and CDR2 SQIVND (reference sequence). The CDR3 is made up of 15 amino acids. As DNA, the CDR3 is TGTGCCAGTAGTATCGGGACAGGGGGCCTATCACCCCTCCACTTT. Translating gives CASSIGTGGLSPLHF.

The V gene is TRBV11-2, the J gene TRBJ2-7; 10 nucleotides align to TRBD1. The germline V gene encodes CDR1 SGHAT and CDR2 FQNNGV. The CDR3 has 15 amino acids. V lost 0 bases to trimming and J lost 6 bases; unmatched junction nucleotides: 5. The CDR3 DNA sequence: TGTGCCAGCAGCTTAGATGTAAGGACAGGGGGCGAGCAGTACTTC. This gives the protein CASSLDVRTGGEQYF.

The chain couples TRBV2 to TRBJ1-2, with D tentatively TRBD1 (5 bases). Germline V lookup: CDR1 SNHLY, CDR2 FYNNEI. The CDR3 has 14 residues. V lost 0 bases, J lost 5 bases, and 10 bases lay in between. DNA of the CDR3: TGTGCCAGCAGTGAAGCCGACAGCCTTTATGGCTACACCTTC. Protein: CASSEADSLYGYTF.

The chain has TRBV7-9 and TRBJ2-2, with 10 bases matching TRBD1. Germline CDR1 SEHNR, CDR2 FQNEAQ (reference sequence). The CDR3 has 15 amino acids. V shed 4 bases and J 3 bases; nucleotides not matched to a gene: 2. Here the CDR3 reads CASSSGTGDTGELFF. The CDR3 DNA is TGTGCCAGCAGCTCCGGGACAGGGGACACCGGGGAGCTGTTTTTT.

The V call is TRBV7-9, the J call TRBJ1-1, with D possibly matching TRBD1 (5 bases). This CDR3 comprises 14 residues. Trimming removed 1 base at V and 4 bases at J, with 10 bases between. Looked up from germline, CDR1 is SEHNR and CDR2 is FQNEAQ (reference sequence). The CDR3 region has the DNA TGTGCCAGCAGCTTAGAAAACGGGGGCACTGAAGCTTTCTTT. Amino acids: CASSLENGGTEAFF.

The chain joins TRBV5-6 to TRBJ1-2, with D tentatively TRBD1 (5 bases). Trimming stripped 3 bases from V and 6 bases from J, with 18 bases between. CDR1 SGHDT and CDR2 YYEEEE come from the germline V gene. This CDR3 spans 15 amino acids. CDR3 sequence (DNA): TGTGCCAGCAGCTATGGACGCCTTGCGGGGGATGGCTACACCTTC. Its protein is CASSYGRLAGDGYTF.

The rearrangement joins TRBV28 to TRBJ2-7; 9 bases align to TRBD2. The CDR3 contains 14 residues. Trimming cost V 5 bases and J 6 bases; bases outside gene matches: 8. Germline values: CDR1 MDHEN, CDR2 SYDVKM. The CDR3 is CASSPRTSAGEQYF. CDR3 in DNA: TGTGCCAGCAGTCCCCGGACTAGCGCCGGCGAGCAGTACTTC.

The chain is built from TRBV7-9 and TRBJ1-2, with D unclear. The CDR3 length is 12 residues. CDR1 is SEHNR, CDR2 FQNEAQ, per germline (reference sequence). The CDR3 reads CASGWENYGYTF. CDR3 DNA sequence: TGTGCATCCGGTTGGGAGAACTATGGCTACACCTTC.

This chain joins TRBV7-6 and TRBJ1-1; possibly TRBD1 for D (6 bases). The CDR3 contains 13 residues. V gave up 1 base and J gave up 11 bases, with 14 bases separating them. Germline V lookup: CDR1 SGHVS, CDR2 FNYEAQ. The CDR3 nucleotides read TGTGCCAGCAGCTTAGAAGGTCGGGGGGCGGCTTTCTTT. Translation: CASSLEGRGAAFF.